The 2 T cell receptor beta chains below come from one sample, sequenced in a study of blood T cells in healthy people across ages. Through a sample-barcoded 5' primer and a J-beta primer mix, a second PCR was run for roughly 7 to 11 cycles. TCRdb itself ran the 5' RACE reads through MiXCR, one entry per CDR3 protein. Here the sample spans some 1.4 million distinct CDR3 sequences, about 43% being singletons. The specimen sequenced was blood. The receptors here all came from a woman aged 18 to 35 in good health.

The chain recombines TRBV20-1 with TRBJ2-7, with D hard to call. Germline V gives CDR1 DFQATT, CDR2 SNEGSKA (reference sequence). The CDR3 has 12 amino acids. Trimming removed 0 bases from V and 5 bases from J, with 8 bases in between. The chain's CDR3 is CSARDLTDEQYF. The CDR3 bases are TGCAGTGCTAGAGATCTCACGGACGAGCAGTACTTC.

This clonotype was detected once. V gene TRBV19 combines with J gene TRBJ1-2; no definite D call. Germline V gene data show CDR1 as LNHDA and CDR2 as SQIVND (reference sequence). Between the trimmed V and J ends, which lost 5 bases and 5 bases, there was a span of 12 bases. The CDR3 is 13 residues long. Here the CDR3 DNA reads TGTGCCAGTAGTCCCCCGGTTTCGTATGGCTACACCTTC. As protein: CASSPPVSYGYTF.